These 21 T cell receptor beta chains were sequenced from one sample in a study of blood T cell repertoires in COVID-19 (dated by TCRdb to the early 2020s). Receptors were amplified or captured by the immunoSEQ multiplex PCR assay. TCRdb retrieved this table from immuneACCESS and kept in-frame rearrangements only. Not all clones are present; in checked studies, unresolved V genes account for under half, and no reason is known for the remainder. For this sample there are 180,000 or so clones; roughly three quarters appear just once. Of the sample, about 10% falls within the top ten clones. Sequencing used peripheral blood. Receptor source: a woman older than 75 with COVID-19, enrolled during active disease.

The chain joins TRBV7-9 to TRBJ1-1, with D hard to call. Germline values: CDR1 SEHNR, CDR2 FQNEAQ (reference sequence). The V end lost 1 base, the J end lost 3 bases, and 9 bases lay between the germline ends. The CDR3 spans 14 residues. The CDR3 loop reads CASSLEHLDTEAFF. In nucleotides, the CDR3 is TGTGCCAGCAGCTTAGAGCACCTCGACACTGAAGCTTTCTTT.

V gene TRBV6-2 or TRBV6-3 combines with J gene TRBJ1-5; TRBD1 is a possible D gene (5 bases). This CDR3 region has 19 residues. V dropped 2 bases and J dropped 5 bases, with 25 bases sitting between them. Germline lookup yields CDR1 MNHEY and CDR2 SVGEGT. CDR3: CASSYPALLGHLKYQPQHF. DNA of the CDR3: TGTGCCAGCAGTTACCCCGCCCTTCTCGGACACCTCAAATATCAGCCCCAGCATTTT.

This clone was seen a single time. The chain joins TRBV10-1 to TRBJ2-3; D might be TRBD2 (5 bases). Trimming shortened V by 8 bases and J by 1 base, and 19 bases separated the two germline ends. This CDR3 comprises 16 residues. Germline CDR1 is WNHNN and CDR2 is SYGVQD (reference sequence). CDR3 loop: CASGNGVGIRTDTQYF. For the CDR3, the DNA is TGCGCCAGCGGAAACGGGGTGGGGATTCGCACAGATACGCAGTATTTT.

The V call is TRBV7-9, the J call TRBJ1-5, with TRBD1 as a possible D gene (6 bases). V lost 5 bases, J lost 4 bases, and 15 bases lay in between. Per the germline V gene, CDR1 is SEHNR and CDR2 is FQNEAQ (reference sequence). The CDR3 length is 15 residues. The CDR3 region has the DNA TGTGCCAGCAGCCCAACACAGGGATGGAATCAGCCCCAGCATTTT. This gives the protein CASSPTQGWNQPQHF. Together with reference TRBV7-9 and TRBJ1-5, the CDR3 gives the full variable domain: DTGVSQNPRHKITKRGQNVTFRCDPISEHNRLYWYRQTLGQGPEFLTYFQNEAQLEKSRLLSDRFSAERPKGSFSTLEIQRTEQGDSAMYLCASSPTQGWNQPQHFGDGTRLSIL.

V is TRBV28 and J is TRBJ2-6; TRBD1 matches at 7 bases. This CDR3 is built from 19 residues. Germline V gene sequence: CDR1 MDHEN, CDR2 SYDVKM. J was trimmed by 0 bases and V by 6 bases; bases with no gene match: 14. The CDR3 DNA reads as TGTGCCAGCAGCTTTAGAACTTGGACAGGTACCTCTGGGGCCAACGTCCTGACTTTC. Amino acids: CASSFRTWTGTSGANVLTF.

The CDR3 is CARSLVRGIYGYTF. CDR3 sequence (DNA): TGTGCCAGAAGCTTGGTCAGGGGGATCTATGGCTACACCTTC. This chain links TRBV5-3 with TRBJ1-2; TRBD1 aligns across 7 bases. TRBV5-3 is an open reading frame whose function is uncertain. CDR3 length: 14 residues. J was trimmed by 4 bases and V by 0 bases; bases with no gene match: 3.

This rearrangement joins TRBV6-5 to TRBJ2-3, with a weak D call TRBD2 (6 bases). Germline CDR1 MNHEY, CDR2 SVGAGI. The CDR3 is 16 amino acids. The V gene lost 2 bases and the J gene lost 6 bases, with 18 bases spanning the gap. CDR3 protein: CASSYGGLAREDTQYF. CDR3 sequence (DNA): TGTGCCAGCAGTTACGGAGGTCTAGCGAGGGAGGATACGCAGTATTTT.

The rearrangement uses TRBV5-1 and TRBJ2-3, with TRBD2 matching over 7 bases. Trimming at V came to 1 base and at J to 0 bases, leaving 11 bases not matched to a gene. Looked up from germline, CDR1 is SGHRS and CDR2 is YFSETQ. The CDR3 totals 18 residues. CDR3 sequence: CASSLTPLGGRSTDTQYF. The DNA of the CDR3 is TGCGCCAGCAGCTTGACCCCCCTCGGGGGGAGGAGCACAGATACGCAGTATTTT. Drawing the rest from reference TRBV5-1 and TRBJ2-3, the complete variable domain is KAGVTQTPRYLIKTRGQQVTLSCSPISGHRSVSWYQQTPGQGLQFLFEYFSETQRNKGNFPGRFSGRQFSNSRSEMNVSTLELGDSALYLCASSLTPLGGRSTDTQYFGPGTRLTVL.

V and J are TRBV11-2 and TRBJ2-1, with a possible D match to TRBD2 (6 bases). Looked up from germline, CDR1 is SGHAT and CDR2 is FQNNGV. The V and J ends lost 5 bases and 6 bases respectively, with 14 bases between them. The CDR3 is 14 residues long. DNA of the CDR3: TGTGCCAGCAGCAAGACTAGTCCTGGCAATGAGCAGTTCTTC. It codes for CASSKTSPGNEQFF.

The J gene is TRBJ2-7, the V gene TRBV7-8; 7 positions match TRBD1. Germline V gene data show CDR1 as SGHVS and CDR2 as FQNEAQ. Trimming took 8 bases from V and 6 from J; bases not matched to a gene: 10. This CDR3 spans 13 amino acids. The CDR3 region has the DNA TGTGCCAGCGACCTCAACAGGGGAGCCGAGCAGTACTTC. Its protein is CASDLNRGAEQYF.

This clone was detected only once. CDR3 bases: TGTGCCAGCAGCGTGGACAGGGCACAAGAGACCCAGTACTTC. Translation gives CASSVDRAQETQYF. The rearrangement joins TRBV2 to TRBJ2-5, with TRBD1 matching 8 bases. The CDR3 is made up of 14 amino acids. With 6 bases clipped from V and 2 bases from J, the junction kept 5 bases outside the gene matches. Germline values: CDR1 SNHLY, CDR2 FYNNEI.

The J gene is TRBJ2-5, the V gene TRBV10-3, with TRBD2 as a possible D gene (7 bases). Trimming removed 8 bases at V and 2 bases at J, with 12 bases between. CDR3 size: 13 residues. Germline CDR1 ENHRY, CDR2 SYGVKD. CDR3 bases: TGTGCCATCGCTGGGGGGGCACAAGAGACCCAGTACTTC. This codes for CAIAGGAQETQYF.

V and J are TRBV2 and TRBJ1-3, with 7 bases identical to TRBD1. The V gene's germline CDR1 is SNHLY and CDR2 FYNNEI. This CDR3 has 13 amino acids. After removal of 5 bases from V and 11 bases from J, the junction contained 9 bases not matched to a gene. CDR3 in amino acids: CASSFGTAEPIYF. As DNA, the CDR3 is TGTGCCAGCAGTTTTGGGACAGCTGAGCCCATATATTTT.

Here the CDR3 DNA reads TGTGCCAGCAGTCCCCATCCAGGGCGGGAGGCGGCCGGGGAGCTGTTTTTT. It codes for CASSPHPGREAAGELFF. This chain links TRBV28 with TRBJ2-2, with 8 bases aligning to TRBD2. The trim removed 5 bases at V and 6 bases at J, leaving 14 bases unmatched. Germline CDR1 reads MDHEN; CDR2 reads SYDVKM. This CDR3 has 17 residues. The entire variable domain, with the rest obtained from reference TRBV28 and TRBJ2-2, is as follows: DVKVTQSSRYLVKRTGEKVFLECVQDMDHENMFWYRQDPGLGLRLIYFSYDVKMKEKGDIPEGYSVSREKKERFSLILESASTNQTSMYLCASSPHPGREAAGELFFGEGSRLTVL.

This clone occurred once. The gene calls are TRBV28 and TRBJ2-1; 11 bases align to TRBD1. The germline CDR1 and CDR2 sequences are MDHEN and SYDVKM. This CDR3 is 18 amino acids long. Unmatched junction bases numbered 6, after V lost 2 bases and J lost 0 bases. This CDR3 is CASSLAGQGVSSYNEQFF. As DNA, the CDR3 is TGTGCCAGCAGTTTAGCGGGACAGGGGGTGAGCTCCTACAATGAGCAGTTCTTC.

This clone was picked up one time. CDR3: CATSRVTGSYEQYF. The CDR3 nucleotides are TGTGCCACCAGCAGAGTTACAGGGTCCTACGAGCAGTACTTC. The rearrangement links TRBV15 to TRBJ2-7; tentative D call: TRBD1 (6 bases). Germline CDR1 is LNHNV and CDR2 is YYDKDF (reference sequence). The ends were cut back, 1 base at V and 1 base at J, with 8 bases in the middle. The CDR3 runs 14 residues.

This clone was observed a few times. The chain links TRBV29-1 to TRBJ2-7, with 12 bases matching TRBD1. Germline V lookup: CDR1 SQVTM, CDR2 ANQGSEA. This CDR3 has 14 residues. V was pared by 4 bases and J by 6 bases, with 7 bases of the junction left unmatched. This CDR3 reads CSVARGQGAGEQYF. CDR3 nucleotides: TGCAGCGTTGCAAGGGGACAGGGGGCGGGCGAGCAGTACTTC.

A word on this clone: Germline and junction disagree at one end, which may indicate a read error. This rearrangement joins TRBV7-7 to TRBJ2-5, with 13 positions matching TRBD2. CDR3 length equals 16 residues. Germline lookup yields CDR1 SSHAT and CDR2 FNYEAQ (reference sequence). CDR3 DNA: TGTGCTAGCAGCTTAACTAGCGGGGGGGGCAGGGAGACCCAGTACTTC. Translated, it gives CASSLTSGGGRETQYF.

The J gene is TRBJ2-5, the V gene TRBV9; 11 bases line up with TRBD1. The J segment lost 4 bases and the V segment lost 2 bases, leaving 13 bases of the junction unmatched. This CDR3 contains 18 residues. Germline V gene sequence: CDR1 SGDLS, CDR2 YYNGEE. The CDR3 bases are TGTGCCAGCAGCGTTAACTCTTTGGGACAGGGGGAAATAGAGACCCAGTACTTC. The encoded protein is CASSVNSLGQGEIETQYF.

This chain connects TRBV9 to TRBJ2-1; 7 nucleotides align to TRBD2. CDR3 size: 14 residues. The germline V gene encodes CDR1 SGDLS and CDR2 YYNGEE. J gave up 5 bases and V 3 bases, and 5 bases lay outside the gene matches. The CDR3 sequence: CASSAAGVHNEQFF. The CDR3 DNA follows: TGTGCCAGCAGCGCCGCGGGAGTCCACAATGAGCAGTTCTTC.

The chain couples TRBV11-2 to TRBJ2-7; 12 bases map to TRBD2. CDR3 length: 15 residues. The germline V gene has CDR1 SGHAT and CDR2 FQNNGV. J gave up 6 bases and V 5 bases, and 8 bases lay outside the gene matches. In DNA, the CDR3 is TGTGCCAGCAGCGCAAGACTAGCGGGGGAACCCGAGCAGTACTTC. Its protein product is CASSARLAGEPEQYF.